A single sample gave rise to the 24 T cell receptor beta chains below, sequenced in a study of Ad26.COV2.S vaccination and SARS-CoV-2 variants. Here immunoSEQ multiplex PCR was the method, and the copy in TCRdb shows in-frame clones only, minus some. The repertoire includes 330,000 or so clones, about 90% of them detected once, and 5% to 6.5% sits in the top ten. The sample's treatment: some 20 received Ad26.COV2.S at low or high dose, single or two shots; several received placebo; per-sample allocation not given. The study sampled participants on day 63 after the first vaccine or placebo injection. Sequencing was performed on peripheral blood, taken in a trial of Ad26.COV2.S vaccine versus placebo. The receptors were sampled from a person between 18 and 65 years old who received the Ad26.COV2.S COVID-19 vaccine or a placebo.

The CDR3 here is CASQGGLMNTEAFF. The CDR3 DNA reads TGTGCCAGCCAGGGAGGGTTAATGAACACTGAAGCTTTCTTT. The chain uses TRBV27 and TRBJ1-1; perhaps TRBD1 as D (5 bases). The CDR3 sequence is 14 residues long. Between the trimmed V and J ends, which lost 8 bases and 0 bases, there was a span of 13 bases. Germline loops: CDR1 MNHEY, CDR2 SMNVEV (reference sequence).

V and J are TRBV29-1 and TRBJ1-2; D not resolved. Trimming removed 5 bases from V and 2 bases from J, with 15 bases in between. Looked up from germline, CDR1 is SQVTM and CDR2 is ANQGSEA. The CDR3 spans 14 residues. The CDR3 is CSVNPDARNYGYTF. CDR3 nucleotide sequence: TGCAGCGTTAATCCTGACGCCAGAAACTATGGCTACACCTTC.

The chain has TRBV5-1 and TRBJ2-3; the match to TRBD1 covers 9 bases. V lost 9 bases to trimming and J lost 3 bases; unmatched junction nucleotides: 11. Germline V gene data show CDR1 as SGHRS and CDR2 as YFSETQ. The CDR3 extends over 15 amino acids. CDR3 nucleotides: TGCGCCACCAGTTCACAGGGGGCCGAAACAGATACGCAGTATTTT. Its protein is CATSSQGAETDTQYF.

The V call is TRBV29-1, the J call TRBJ2-5; D call uncertain. Germline assignment: CDR1 SQVTM and CDR2 ANQGSEA. This CDR3 spans 15 amino acids. V shed 0 bases and J shed 5 bases, with 16 bases lying between them. CDR3 nucleotide sequence: TGCAGCGTTGAAGAGACAAGGGTCCGGTCGGAGACCCAGTACTTC. Its protein product is CSVEETRVRSETQYF.

The V call is TRBV9, the J call TRBJ2-2; D is uncertain. CDR3 length: 14 residues. Trimming took off 4 bases at V and 2 bases at J, with 9 bases between the two ends. The germline V gene has CDR1 SGDLS and CDR2 YYNGEE. The CDR3 here is CASSPRPNTGELFF. In DNA, the CDR3 is TGTGCCAGCAGCCCCCGGCCTAACACCGGGGAGCTGTTTTTT. The variable domain in full, with the rest retrieved from reference TRBV9 and TRBJ2-2, is DSGVTQTPKHLITATGQRVTLRCSPRSGDLSVYWYQQSLDQGLQFLIQYYNGEERAKGNILERFSAQQFPDLHSELNLSSLELGDSALYFCASSPRPNTGELFFGEGSRLTVL.

The rearrangement uses TRBV7-9 and TRBJ1-1; D possibly corresponds to TRBD1 (6 bases). Trimming removed 5 bases from V and 0 bases from J, with 13 bases in between. Germline V gene lookup returns CDR1 SEHNR and CDR2 FQNEAQ (reference sequence). The CDR3 covers 15 residues. The CDR3 DNA follows: TGTGCCAGCAGCACCAAAGACAGGATGAACACTGAAGCTTTCTTT. Its translation: CASSTKDRMNTEAFF.

The rearrangement uses TRBV12-3 or TRBV12-4 and TRBJ2-1, with D maybe TRBD2 (6 bases). Trimming removed 6 bases from V and 5 bases from J, with 11 bases in between. CDR3 size: 13 residues. The DNA for the CDR3 is TGTGCCAGCAGATCGGGACTCAACAATGAGCAGTTCTTC. This translates into CASRSGLNNEQFF.

This chain connects TRBV19 to TRBJ1-3; 9 positions match TRBD1. V lost 9 bases to trimming and J lost 0 bases; unmatched junction nucleotides: 3. The germline CDR1 and CDR2 sequences are LNHDA and SQIVND (reference sequence). This CDR3 contains 14 residues. CDR3 coding DNA: TGTGCCAGCGGGACAGGGATCTCTGGAAACACCATATATTTT. Protein product: CASGTGISGNTIYF.

This chain links TRBV3-1 (or the pseudogene TRBV3-2) with TRBJ1-1; D is ambiguous. V lost 1 base and J 5 bases, leaving 20 bases between the germline ends. Germline CDR1 LGHDT, CDR2 YNNKEL (reference sequence). This CDR3 is built from 17 residues. The CDR3 reads CASSQAALGRTRTEAFF. CDR3 DNA: TGTGCCAGCAGCCAAGCAGCTTTGGGCAGGACGAGGACTGAAGCTTTCTTT.

The chain is built from TRBV11-2 and TRBJ1-1; unclear D gene. Trimming left V 3 bases short and J 6 bases short, with 14 bases between. The CDR3 totals 14 residues. From germline, CDR1 is SGHAT and CDR2 FQNNGV. The CDR3 here is CASSFAGSWAEAFF. The CDR3, as DNA: TGTGCCAGCAGCTTTGCCGGTAGTTGGGCTGAAGCTTTCTTT.

The gene calls are TRBV4-3 and TRBJ1-1; the D gene is possibly TRBD1 (6 bases). CDR1 is LGHNA and CDR2 is YSLEER in the germline V gene. The CDR3 sequence is 15 residues long. V was clipped by 3 bases and J by 3 bases, with 14 bases between them. The CDR3 nucleotides are TGCGCCAGCAGCCATTATACAGGGAAGGACACTGAAGCTTTCTTT. Amino acid sequence: CASSHYTGKDTEAFF.

The V and J genes are TRBV7-8 and TRBJ1-4; D is ambiguous. The V end was cut by 4 bases, the J end by 3 bases, with 9 bases between. Per germline, CDR1 SGHVS and CDR2 FQNEAQ. This CDR3 spans 14 amino acids. The CDR3 sequence: CASSSRLPNEKLFF. The CDR3 DNA reads as TGTGCCAGCAGCTCGCGCCTTCCTAATGAAAAACTGTTTTTT.

The genes are TRBV6-5 and TRBJ2-2; no firm D call. The CDR3 is 13 amino acids. Germline CDR1 MNHEY, CDR2 SVGAGI. The V end lost 8 bases, the J end lost 7 bases, and 14 bases lay between the germline ends. The CDR3 nucleotides are TGTGCCAGCCACCCCGGTGGAGACGGGGAGCTGTTTTTT. Its translation: CASHPGGDGELFF.

The rearrangement links TRBV28 to TRBJ1-2; D is possibly TRBD1 (6 bases). V was shortened by 7 bases and J by 5 bases, with 14 bases between the two germline ends. The germline V gene encodes CDR1 MDHEN and CDR2 SYDVKM. The CDR3 extends over 13 amino acids. CDR3 residues: CASIAGTTYGYTF. CDR3 nucleotides: TGTGCCAGCATCGCCGGGACAACATATGGCTACACCTTC.

The CDR3 reads CASEDTRNTEAFF. The CDR3 bases are TGTGCCAGCGAGGACACCCGTAACACTGAAGCTTTCTTT. The rearrangement links TRBV11-2 to TRBJ1-1; possible D gene TRBD1, 5 bases. V lost 8 bases and J lost 2, with 12 bases in between. CDR1 and CDR2 from the germline V gene are SGHAT and FQNNGV. The CDR3 covers 13 residues.

This chain connects TRBV5-1 to TRBJ2-3; no reliable D call. Looked up from germline, CDR1 is SGHRS and CDR2 is YFSETQ. With 7 bases removed from V and 4 bases from J, the gap between germline ends came to 13 bases. This CDR3 has 13 residues. The CDR3 loop is CASSGWAADTQYF. The CDR3 DNA reads TGCGCCAGCTCGGGCTGGGCGGCAGATACGCAGTATTTT.

This rearrangement joins TRBV28 to TRBJ1-4, with 7 bases matching TRBD1. Unmatched junction bases numbered 5, after V lost 3 bases and J lost 7 bases. Germline assignment: CDR1 MDHEN and CDR2 SYDVKM. This CDR3 has 14 amino acids. The CDR3 loop is CASSLRGGSEKLFF. The DNA of the CDR3 is TGTGCCAGCAGTTTGAGAGGGGGCAGTGAAAAACTGTTTTTT.

The chain couples TRBV19 to TRBJ1-1; D is perhaps TRBD1 (5 bases). Between the trimmed V and J ends, which lost 5 bases and 6 bases, there was a span of 16 bases. The CDR3 has 14 amino acids. Germline loops: CDR1 LNHDA, CDR2 SQIVND (reference sequence). The CDR3 protein is CASSSFGGISEAFF. Written as DNA, the CDR3 is TGTGCCAGTAGTTCCTTTGGGGGGATTTCTGAAGCTTTCTTT.

Only one count was recorded for this clone. The chain uses TRBV23-1 and TRBJ1-1; D gene uncertain. TRBV23-1 is known as an ORF, though its function is uncertain. With 3 bases removed from V and 2 bases from J, the gap between germline ends came to 13 bases. The CDR3 is made up of 15 amino acids. DNA for the CDR3: TGCGCCAGCAGTCATCGCGGGAGGGATAACACTGAAGCTTTCTTT. Protein: CASSHRGRDNTEAFF.

J is TRBJ1-1 and V is TRBV7-9; D possibly corresponds to TRBD1 (5 bases). The CDR3 extends over 13 amino acids. Trimming took 6 bases from V and 1 from J, leaving 9 bases between them. Germline CDR1 SEHNR, CDR2 FQNEAQ (reference sequence). The CDR3 sequence is CASRLGTNTEAFF. CDR3 coding DNA: TGTGCCAGCAGGCTGGGGACGAACACTGAAGCTTTCTTT.

This clone was seen a single time. The gene calls are TRBV5-1 and TRBJ1-2, with 7 bases aligning to TRBD1. The CDR3 has 14 amino acids. Germline CDR1 and CDR2: SGHRS and YFSETQ. V dropped 4 bases and J dropped 4; count of bases not matched to a gene: 7. The CDR3 sequence is CASSPDRESYGYTF. CDR3 sequence (DNA): TGCGCCAGCAGCCCCGACAGGGAAAGCTATGGCTACACCTTC.

The gene calls are TRBV7-9 and TRBJ1-1, with unresolved D. V was pared by 5 bases and J by 2 bases, with 15 bases between. The CDR3 totals 15 residues. Per germline, CDR1 SEHNR and CDR2 FQNEAQ (reference sequence). The CDR3 loop is CASSPRAASNTEAFF. Written as DNA, the CDR3 is TGTGCCAGCAGCCCGAGGGCAGCTAGTAACACTGAAGCTTTCTTT.

This clone has more than one count but fewer than ten. The chain is built from TRBV9 and TRBJ2-7; weak D call: TRBD1 (7 bases). The CDR3 is 13 amino acids. Germline lookup yields CDR1 SGDLS and CDR2 YYNGEE. Trimming took off 7 bases at V and 0 bases at J, with 11 bases between the two ends. CDR3 amino acids: CASAGQTSYEQYF. DNA for the CDR3: TGTGCCAGCGCGGGACAGACCTCCTACGAGCAGTACTTC.

DNA for the CDR3: TGTGCCAGCAGCTTGAAGGGGCTAGCGGGAGTAGTCGGGGAGCTGTTTTTT. Amino acids: CASSLKGLAGVVGELFF. The J gene is TRBJ2-2, the V gene TRBV5-4, with 10 bases matching TRBD2. CDR3 length: 17 amino acids. Germline loops: CDR1 SGHNT, CDR2 YYREEE (reference sequence). V trimming: 1 base; J trimming: 7 bases; junction bases outside the gene matches: 10.